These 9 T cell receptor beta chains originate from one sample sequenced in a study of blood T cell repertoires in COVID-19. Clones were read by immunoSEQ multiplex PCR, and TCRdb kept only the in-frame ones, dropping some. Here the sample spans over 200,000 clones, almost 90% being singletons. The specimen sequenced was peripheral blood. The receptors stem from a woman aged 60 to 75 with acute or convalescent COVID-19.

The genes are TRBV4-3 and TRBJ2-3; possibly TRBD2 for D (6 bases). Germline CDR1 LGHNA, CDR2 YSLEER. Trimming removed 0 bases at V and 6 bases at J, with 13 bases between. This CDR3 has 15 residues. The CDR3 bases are TGCGCCAGCAGCCAAGATCCGGGAGTCGGCGATACGCAGTATTTT. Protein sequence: CASSQDPGVGDTQYF.

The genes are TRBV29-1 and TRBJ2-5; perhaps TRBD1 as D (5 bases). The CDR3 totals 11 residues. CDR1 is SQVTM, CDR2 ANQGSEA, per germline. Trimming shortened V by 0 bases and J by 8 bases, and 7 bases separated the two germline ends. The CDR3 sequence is CSVEEWGTQYF. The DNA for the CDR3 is TGCAGCGTTGAAGAATGGGGCACCCAGTACTTC.

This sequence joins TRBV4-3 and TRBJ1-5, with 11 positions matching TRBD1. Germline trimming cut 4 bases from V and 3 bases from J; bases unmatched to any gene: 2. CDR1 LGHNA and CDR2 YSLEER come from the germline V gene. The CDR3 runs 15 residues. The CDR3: CASSLDRGLNQPQHF. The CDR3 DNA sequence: TGCGCCAGCAGCCTGGACAGGGGGCTCAATCAGCCCCAGCATTTT.

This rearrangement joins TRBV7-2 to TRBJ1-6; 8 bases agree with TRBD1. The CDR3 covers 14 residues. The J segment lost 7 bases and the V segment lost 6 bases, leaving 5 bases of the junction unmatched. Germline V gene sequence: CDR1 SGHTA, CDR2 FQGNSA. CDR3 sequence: CASRNRGENSPLHF. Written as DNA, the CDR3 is TGTGCCAGCAGGAACAGGGGGGAGAATTCACCCCTCCACTTT.

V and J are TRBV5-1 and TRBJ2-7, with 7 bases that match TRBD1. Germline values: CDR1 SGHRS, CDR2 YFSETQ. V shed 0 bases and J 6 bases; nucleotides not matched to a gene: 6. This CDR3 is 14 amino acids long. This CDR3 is CASSLGTGVREQYF. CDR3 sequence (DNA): TGCGCCAGCAGCTTGGGGACAGGAGTCCGCGAGCAGTACTTC.

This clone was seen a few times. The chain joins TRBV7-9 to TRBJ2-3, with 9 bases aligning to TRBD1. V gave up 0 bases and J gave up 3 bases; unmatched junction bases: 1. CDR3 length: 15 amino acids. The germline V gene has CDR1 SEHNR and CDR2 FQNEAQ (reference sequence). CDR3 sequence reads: CASSLAGQGTDTQYF. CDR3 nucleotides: TGTGCCAGCAGCTTAGCGGGACAGGGAACAGATACGCAGTATTTT.

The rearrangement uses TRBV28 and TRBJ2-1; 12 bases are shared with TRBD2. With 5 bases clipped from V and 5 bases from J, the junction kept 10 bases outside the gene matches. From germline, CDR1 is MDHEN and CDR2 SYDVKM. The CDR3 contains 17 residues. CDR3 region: CASSRKRLAGVHNEQFF. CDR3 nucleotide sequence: TGTGCCAGCAGTCGGAAAAGACTAGCGGGAGTGCACAATGAGCAGTTCTTC.

CDR3 sequence reads: CASSASRQGTRPQHF. The CDR3 DNA reads as TGTGCCAGCAGTGCCTCCCGGCAGGGGACGCGGCCCCAGCATTTT. This chain joins TRBV6-2 or TRBV6-3 and TRBJ1-5; D is perhaps TRBD1 (6 bases). V lost 5 bases, J lost 9 bases, and 20 bases lay in between. CDR1 is MNHEY and CDR2 is SVGEGT in the germline V gene. The CDR3 is 15 amino acids.

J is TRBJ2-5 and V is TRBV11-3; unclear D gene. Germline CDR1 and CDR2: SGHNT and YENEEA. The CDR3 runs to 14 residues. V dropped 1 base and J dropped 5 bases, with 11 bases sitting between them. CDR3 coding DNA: TGTGCCAGCAGCTTAGGAGGAATGGTTGAGACCCAGTACTTC. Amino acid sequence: CASSLGGMVETQYF.